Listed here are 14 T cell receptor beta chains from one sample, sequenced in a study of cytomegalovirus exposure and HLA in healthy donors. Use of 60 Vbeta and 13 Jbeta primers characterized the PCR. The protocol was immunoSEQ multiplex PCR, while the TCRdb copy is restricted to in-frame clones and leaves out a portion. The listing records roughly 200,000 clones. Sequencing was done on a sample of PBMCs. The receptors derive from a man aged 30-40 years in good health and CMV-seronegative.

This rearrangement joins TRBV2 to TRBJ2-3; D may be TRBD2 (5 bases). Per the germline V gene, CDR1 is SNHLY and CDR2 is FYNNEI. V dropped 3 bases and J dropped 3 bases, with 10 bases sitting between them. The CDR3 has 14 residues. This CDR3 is CASSEVGATDTQYF. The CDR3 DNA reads TGTGCCAGCAGTGAGGTGGGAGCGACAGATACGCAGTATTTT.

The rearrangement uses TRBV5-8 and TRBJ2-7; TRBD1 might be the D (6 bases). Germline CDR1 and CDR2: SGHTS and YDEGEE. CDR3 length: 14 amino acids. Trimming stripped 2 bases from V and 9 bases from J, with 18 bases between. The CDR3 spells CASSFRDRPRGQYF. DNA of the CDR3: TGTGCCAGCAGCTTTCGAGACAGGCCGAGGGGGCAGTACTTC. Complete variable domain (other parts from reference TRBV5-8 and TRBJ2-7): EAGVTQSPTHLIKTRGQQATLRCSPISGHTSVYWYQQALGLGLQFLLWYDEGEERNRGNFPPRFSGRQFPNYSSELNVNALELEDSALYLCASSFRDRPRGQYFGPGTRLTVT.

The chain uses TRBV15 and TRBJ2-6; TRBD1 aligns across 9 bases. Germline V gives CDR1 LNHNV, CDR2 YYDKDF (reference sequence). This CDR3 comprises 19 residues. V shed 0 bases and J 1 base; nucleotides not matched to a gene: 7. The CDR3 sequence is CATSRDQVQGASGANVLTF. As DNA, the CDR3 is TGTGCCACCAGCAGAGACCAGGTACAGGGGGCTTCTGGGGCCAACGTCCTGACTTTC. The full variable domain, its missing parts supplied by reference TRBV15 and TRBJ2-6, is DAMVIQNPRYQVTQFGKPVTLSCSQTLNHNVMYWYQQKSSQAPKLLFHYYDKDFNNEADTPDNFQSRRPNTSFCFLDIRSPGLGDTAMYLCATSRDQVQGASGANVLTFGAGSRLTVL.

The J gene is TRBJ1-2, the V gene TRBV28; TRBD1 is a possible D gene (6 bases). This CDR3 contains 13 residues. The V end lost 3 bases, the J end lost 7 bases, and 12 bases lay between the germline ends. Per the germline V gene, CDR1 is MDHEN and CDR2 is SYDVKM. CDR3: CASSFLGAGGYTF. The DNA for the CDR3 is TGTGCCAGCAGTTTTTTGGGGGCGGGTGGCTACACCTTC.

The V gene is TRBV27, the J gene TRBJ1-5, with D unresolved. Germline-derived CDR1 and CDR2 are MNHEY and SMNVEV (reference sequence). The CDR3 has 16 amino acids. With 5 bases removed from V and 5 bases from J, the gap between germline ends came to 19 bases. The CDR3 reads CASSPLKGSNDQPQHF. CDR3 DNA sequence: TGTGCCAGCAGTCCCCTGAAAGGGAGCAATGATCAGCCCCAGCATTTT.

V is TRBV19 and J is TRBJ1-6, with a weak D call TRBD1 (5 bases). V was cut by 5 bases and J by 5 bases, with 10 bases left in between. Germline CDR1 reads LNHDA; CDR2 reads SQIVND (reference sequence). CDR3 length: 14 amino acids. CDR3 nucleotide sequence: TGTGCCAGTAGTGAAGGGGAAGATAATTCACCCCTCCACTTT. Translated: CASSEGEDNSPLHF.

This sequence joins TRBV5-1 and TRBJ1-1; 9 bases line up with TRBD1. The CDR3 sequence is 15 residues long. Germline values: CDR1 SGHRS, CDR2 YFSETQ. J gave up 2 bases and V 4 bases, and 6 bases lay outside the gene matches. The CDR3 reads CASSLTGGYNTEAFF. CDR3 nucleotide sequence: TGCGCCAGCAGCCTGACAGGGGGTTATAACACTGAAGCTTTCTTT.

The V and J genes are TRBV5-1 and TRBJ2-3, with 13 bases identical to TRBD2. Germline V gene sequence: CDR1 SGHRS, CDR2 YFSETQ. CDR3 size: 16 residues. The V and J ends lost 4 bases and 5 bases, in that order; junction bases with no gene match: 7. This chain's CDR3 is CASSAGLAGDQDTQYF. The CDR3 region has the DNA TGCGCCAGCAGCGCAGGACTAGCGGGGGACCAAGATACGCAGTATTTT. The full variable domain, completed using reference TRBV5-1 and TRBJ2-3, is KAGVTQTPRYLIKTRGQQVTLSCSPISGHRSVSWYQQTPGQGLQFLFEYFSETQRNKGNFPGRFSGRQFSNSRSEMNVSTLELGDSALYLCASSAGLAGDQDTQYFGPGTRLTVL.

The CDR3 region has the DNA TGTGCCAGCAGTGGGCAGGGCCTATCTAACTATGGCTACACCTTC. As protein: CASSGQGLSNYGYTF. The chain employs TRBV2 and TRBJ1-2, with D perhaps TRBD1 (5 bases). The CDR3 length is 15 residues. V lost 4 bases to trimming and J lost 0 bases, with 12 bases between them. Looked up from germline, CDR1 is SNHLY and CDR2 is FYNNEI.

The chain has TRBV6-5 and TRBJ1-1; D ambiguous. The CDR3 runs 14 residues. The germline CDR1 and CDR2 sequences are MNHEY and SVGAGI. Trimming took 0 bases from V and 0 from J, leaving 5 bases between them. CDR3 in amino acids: CASSYSAVNTEAFF. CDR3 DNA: TGTGCCAGCAGTTACTCGGCGGTGAACACTGAAGCTTTCTTT.

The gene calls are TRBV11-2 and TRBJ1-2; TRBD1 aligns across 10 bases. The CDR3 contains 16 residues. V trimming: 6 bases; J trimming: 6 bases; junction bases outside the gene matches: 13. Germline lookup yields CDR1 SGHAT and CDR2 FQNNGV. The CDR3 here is CASRTLKRQGANGYTF. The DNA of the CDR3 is TGTGCCAGCAGAACCTTAAAACGACAGGGGGCTAATGGCTACACCTTC.

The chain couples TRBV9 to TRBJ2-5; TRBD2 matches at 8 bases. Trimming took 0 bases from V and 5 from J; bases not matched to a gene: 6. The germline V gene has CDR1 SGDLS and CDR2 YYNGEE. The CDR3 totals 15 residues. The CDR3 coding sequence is TGTGCCAGCAGCGTAGTTCGGGGACTAGAGGAGACCCAGTACTTC. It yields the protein CASSVVRGLEETQYF.

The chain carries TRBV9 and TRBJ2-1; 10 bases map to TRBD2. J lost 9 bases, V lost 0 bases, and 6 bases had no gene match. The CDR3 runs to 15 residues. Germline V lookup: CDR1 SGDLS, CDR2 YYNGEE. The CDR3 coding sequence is TGTGCCAGCAGCGTAGTATCTAGCGGGAGAGGTGAGCAGTTCTTC. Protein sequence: CASSVVSSGRGEQFF.

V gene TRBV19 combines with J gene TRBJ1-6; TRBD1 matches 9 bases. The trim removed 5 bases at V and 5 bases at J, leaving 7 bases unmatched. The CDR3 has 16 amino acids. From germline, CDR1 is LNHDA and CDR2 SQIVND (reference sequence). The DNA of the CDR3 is TGTGCCAGTAGTTTCCCCGGACAGGGGAATAATTCACCCCTCCACTTT. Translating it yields CASSFPGQGNNSPLHF.